The 3 T cell receptor beta chains below were found in one sample sequenced in a study of cytomegalovirus exposure and HLA in healthy donors. Assay: immunoSEQ multiplex PCR; the TCRdb copy retains only in-frame clones and omits some. The sample includes about 160,000 clones, about 86% seen only once; the top ten take approximately 2%. Sequenced material: PBMCs. All receptors derive from a woman younger than 35 in good health and CMV-seronegative.

The chain uses TRBV5-1 and TRBJ1-3; 8 bases align to TRBD1. The J segment lost 0 bases and the V segment lost 5 bases, leaving 4 bases of the junction unmatched. Germline lookup yields CDR1 SGHRS and CDR2 YFSETQ. This CDR3 has 15 residues. The CDR3 is CASREDRGSGNTIYF. The CDR3 bases are TGCGCCAGCAGAGAAGACAGGGGCTCTGGAAACACCATATATTTT.

A few counts support this clone. J is TRBJ1-1 and V is TRBV2; 12 bases are shared with TRBD1. The germline V gene has CDR1 SNHLY and CDR2 FYNNEI. The CDR3 extends over 19 amino acids. V lost 6 bases and J lost 4; bases outside the gene matches: 18. The CDR3 sequence is CASSAPGTGGNRQFTEAFF. Written as DNA, the CDR3 is TGTGCCAGCAGCGCCCCCGGGACAGGGGGCAATCGACAGTTCACTGAAGCTTTCTTT.

The chain carries TRBV7-2 and TRBJ2-7; tentative D call: TRBD2 (6 bases). The CDR3 has 13 amino acids. Trimming took 6 bases from V and 3 from J, leaving 12 bases between them. Per the germline V gene, CDR1 is SGHTA and CDR2 is FQGNSA. The CDR3 DNA sequence: TGTGCCAGCAGTCCGGGACTGAACTACGAGCAGTACTTC. Protein product: CASSPGLNYEQYF.